This T cell receptor (beta chain) was identified during a study of T cells in Graves' hyperthyroidism and ophthalmopathy. This clonotype was recorded at least ten times. Its antigen is unidentified. Trimming stripped 0 bases from V and 5 bases from J, with 13 bases between. Germline assignment: CDR1 DFQATT and CDR2 SNEGSKA (reference sequence). CDR3 size: 14 residues. Points from the study as a whole: From stable hyperthyroidism, ophthalmopathy was set apart by a 13 V-J model.

Each ophthalmopathy patient scored at least 3 on the Clinical Activity Score and at least 4 on NOSPECS grade, with duration under 3 months. Regions amplified from RNA transcripts were the TCR beta CDR3 regions. HTBI primers were employed in a first-round RT-PCR of the TCR CDR3. TCRdb re-analysed the multiplex PCR reads in MiXCR, keeping a single row per CDR3 protein. The sample shows approximately 610,000 distinct CDR3 sequences, 14% to 15% of them seen only once. This TCR derives from a woman aged 40 to 49 with Graves' ophthalmopathy. The sequencing input was blood. The V call is TRBV20-1, the J call TRBJ1-2; possible D gene TRBD1, 5 bases. The CDR3, as DNA: TGCAGTGCTAGAGATTACGGGAGACAGTATGGCTACACCTTC. It specifies CSARDYGRQYGYTF.